The 4 T cell receptor beta chains below were found in one sample sequenced in a study of response to subunit inactivated influenza vaccine. TCRdb analysed the RT-PCR reads with MiXCR anew, one entry per CDR3 protein. The sample lists a few hundred thousand distinct CDR3 sequences, 12% to 15% occurring once. The specimen comprised PBMCs from blood, sampled roughly 12 days after vaccination. These receptors were taken from a man aged 50 to 59 who received an inactivated influenza vaccine.

This clonotype was seen a few times. The V gene is TRBV5-1, the J gene TRBJ2-3, with TRBD1 matching 10 bases. Unmatched junction bases numbered 3, after V lost 4 bases and J lost 1 base. Germline V gene data show CDR1 as SGHRS and CDR2 as YFSETQ. The CDR3 sequence is 15 residues long. The CDR3 loop is CASSIGQGGTDTQYF. The CDR3 DNA sequence: TGCGCCAGCAGCATAGGACAGGGGGGCACAGATACGCAGTATTTT. Full variable domain (remainder filled in from reference TRBV5-1 and TRBJ2-3): KAGVTQTPRYLIKTRGQQVTLSCSPISGHRSVSWYQQTPGQGLQFLFEYFSETQRNKGNFPGRFSGRQFSNSRSEMNVSTLELGDSALYLCASSIGQGGTDTQYFGPGTRLTVL.

The chain links TRBV3-1 to TRBJ2-6, with 7 positions matching TRBD1. This CDR3 has 16 amino acids. J lost 2 bases, V lost 4 bases, and 5 bases had no gene match. Germline CDR1 and CDR2: LGHDT and YNNKEL (reference sequence). CDR3 loop: CASSRQGGAGANVLTF. CDR3 bases: TGTGCCAGCAGCCGACAGGGCGGAGCTGGGGCCAACGTCCTGACTTTC.

The rearrangement uses TRBV4-1 and TRBJ1-2; D is ambiguous. The CDR3 is 13 amino acids. The ends were cut back, 1 base at V and 4 bases at J, with 7 bases in the middle. Germline V gene data show CDR1 as MGHRA and CDR2 as YSYEKL. For the CDR3, the DNA is TGCGCCAGCAGCCAAGGTGTGGCCTATGGCTACACCTTC. Encoded protein: CASSQGVAYGYTF.

This chain links TRBV6-1 with TRBJ2-5; 12 bases agree with TRBD2. Germline V gene data show CDR1 as MNHNS and CDR2 as SASEGT. The CDR3 has 14 residues. The ends lost 5 bases at V and 4 bases at J; junction bases unmatched: 2. For the CDR3, the DNA is TGTGCCAGCAGTCAGGGACTAGCGGGAGAGACCCAGTACTTC. It specifies CASSQGLAGETQYF.